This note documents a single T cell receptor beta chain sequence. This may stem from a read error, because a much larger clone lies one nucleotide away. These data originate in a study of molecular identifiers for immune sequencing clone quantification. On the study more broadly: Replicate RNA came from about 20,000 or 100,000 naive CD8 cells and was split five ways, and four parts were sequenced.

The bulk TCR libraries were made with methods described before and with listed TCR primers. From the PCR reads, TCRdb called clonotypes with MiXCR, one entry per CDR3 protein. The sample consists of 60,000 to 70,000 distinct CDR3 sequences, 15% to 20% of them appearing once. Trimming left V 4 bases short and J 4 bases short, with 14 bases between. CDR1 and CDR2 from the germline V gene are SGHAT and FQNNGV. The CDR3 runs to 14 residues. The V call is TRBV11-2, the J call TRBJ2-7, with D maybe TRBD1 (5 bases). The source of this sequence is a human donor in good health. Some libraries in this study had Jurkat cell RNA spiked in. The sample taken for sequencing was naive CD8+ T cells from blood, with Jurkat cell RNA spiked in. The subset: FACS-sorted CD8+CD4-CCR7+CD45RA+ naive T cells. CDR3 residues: CASSSTSTVYEQYF. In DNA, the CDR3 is TGTGCCAGCAGCTCTACATCGACAGTGTACGAGCAGTACTTC.